A single sample is the source of the 3 T cell receptor beta chains below, sequenced in a study of blood T cell repertoires in COVID-19. The method was immunoSEQ multiplex PCR; TCRdb's version includes in-frame clones alone and lacks a portion of them. The sample has a few hundred thousand clones, about nine tenths seen once. Sequencing input: peripheral blood. The receptors come from a man in his thirties or forties who had recovered from COVID-19.

The chain recombines TRBV10-1 with TRBJ2-7, with TRBD1 matching over 9 bases. Germline CDR1 is WNHNN and CDR2 is SYGVQD (reference sequence). This CDR3 is 18 amino acids long. J gave up 7 bases and V 6 bases, and 22 bases lay outside the gene matches. In nucleotides, the CDR3 is TGCGCCAGCAGCCATTATCGAACCGGGACAGGGACGGTACGGGAGCAGTACTTC. Residues: CASSHYRTGTGTVREQYF.

This clone was picked up a small number of times. The rearrangement links TRBV6-6 to TRBJ1-5; TRBD1 agrees at 11 bases. CDR3 length equals 15 residues. Germline V gene sequence: CDR1 MNHNY, CDR2 SVGAGI (reference sequence). V shed 5 bases and J 4 bases; nucleotides not matched to a gene: 4. CDR3 amino acids: CASSPGQGENQPQHF. The CDR3 coding sequence is TGTGCCAGCAGTCCGGGACAGGGGGAAAATCAGCCCCAGCATTTT.

CDR3 sequence reads: CASRADRGADTQYF. The CDR3 coding sequence is TGTGCCAGCAGAGCGGACAGGGGAGCAGATACGCAGTATTTT. V usage is TRBV5-4 and J usage is TRBJ2-3, with 9 bases fitting TRBD1. V shed 5 bases, J shed 4 bases, and the junction held 5 bases outside the gene matches. The CDR3 is 14 residues long. Germline V gives CDR1 SGHNT, CDR2 YYREEE (reference sequence).